One and the same sample provided the 14 T cell receptor beta chains below, sequenced in a study of T cells in Graves' hyperthyroidism and ophthalmopathy. The CDR3 regions of TCR beta were amplified from RNA transcripts. RT-PCR in the first round (using the HTBI primer set) targeted the TCR CDR3. Via MiXCR, TCRdb re-called the multiplex PCR reads, giving one row per CDR3 protein. The sample includes under 350,000 distinct CDR3 sequences, approximately 22% of them seen just once. The sample was blood. The receptors here all came from a woman in her fifties or sixties with Graves' hyperthyroidism.

This clonotype was found many times. This sequence joins TRBV6-1 and TRBJ1-2, with D possibly matching TRBD1 (5 bases). With 2 bases removed from V and 3 bases from J, the gap between germline ends came to 13 bases. This CDR3 comprises 15 residues. Germline loops: CDR1 MNHNS, CDR2 SASEGT. The CDR3 here is CASSETPGRDYGYTF. The CDR3 DNA sequence: TGTGCCAGCAGTGAAACCCCAGGGAGGGACTATGGCTACACCTTC.

This clonotype was detected only a few times. J is TRBJ2-5 and V is TRBV7-9; TRBD1 matches at 10 bases. CDR1 and CDR2 (germline): SEHNR, FQNEAQ (reference sequence). The CDR3 runs to 16 residues. The J segment lost 2 bases and the V segment lost 1 base, leaving 4 bases of the junction unmatched. CDR3 residues: CASSLGGGQGQETQYF. For the CDR3, the DNA is TGTGCCAGCAGCTTAGGGGGGGGACAGGGGCAAGAGACCCAGTACTTC.

The chain recombines TRBV19 with TRBJ2-6; tentatively, D is TRBD1 (7 bases). The CDR3 is 18 residues long. Germline lookup yields CDR1 LNHDA and CDR2 SQIVND (reference sequence). The V gene lost 7 bases and the J gene lost 2 bases, with 21 bases spanning the gap. Here the CDR3 DNA reads TGTGCCAGTACCCCTGCAGGGGGGCGCTTCACTGGGGCCAACGTCCTGACTTTC. Translated, it gives CASTPAGGRFTGANVLTF.

The chain is built from TRBV25-1 and TRBJ2-7; 12 positions agree with TRBD1. The CDR3 runs 16 residues. The ends lost 3 bases at V and 3 bases at J; junction bases unmatched: 6. CDR1 is MGHDK and CDR2 is SYGVNS in the germline V gene. This chain's CDR3 is CASSESGTGGIYEQYF. The CDR3 DNA sequence: TGTGCCAGCAGTGAGTCGGGGACAGGGGGCATCTACGAGCAGTACTTC.

This clonotype was counted at least ten times. This rearrangement joins TRBV6-1 to TRBJ1-1, with D hard to call. Germline CDR1 reads MNHNS; CDR2 reads SASEGT. The CDR3 has 13 residues. The V gene lost 8 bases and the J gene lost 1 base, with 11 bases spanning the gap. CDR3 region: CASGSDENTEAFF. CDR3 bases: TGTGCCAGCGGATCCGACGAGAACACTGAAGCTTTCTTT.

CDR3 nucleotides: TGCAGTGCTAGACAGGGATATAGCAATCAGCCCCAGCATTTT. This encodes CSARQGYSNQPQHF. The genes are TRBV20-1 and TRBJ1-5; D is perhaps TRBD1 (5 bases). Germline loops: CDR1 DFQATT, CDR2 SNEGSKA (reference sequence). The CDR3 consists of 14 residues. V lost 2 bases and J lost 0, with 8 bases in between.

This chain joins TRBV20-1 and TRBJ1-5; D not resolved. The V gene's germline CDR1 is DFQATT and CDR2 SNEGSKA (reference sequence). The CDR3 contains 12 residues. Trimming pared 6 bases from V and 2 bases from J, leaving 8 bases between. CDR3 in amino acids: CSASSGNQPQHF. The CDR3 DNA follows: TGCAGTGCATCGTCAGGCAATCAGCCCCAGCATTTT.

Notes on this clonotype: Germline and junction disagree at one end, which may indicate a read error. This chain connects TRBV2 to TRBJ1-5; D may be TRBD1 (5 bases). Germline-derived CDR1 and CDR2 are SNHLY and FYNNEI. The CDR3 runs 13 residues. CDR3 amino acids: CASRGPSYQPQHF. For the CDR3, the DNA is TGTGCCAGCAGGGGGCCTAGCTATCAGCCCCAGCATTTT.

The chain has TRBV7-2 and TRBJ1-1; 7 nucleotides match TRBD1. The CDR3 has 12 residues. Trimming removed 4 bases from V and 11 bases from J; junction bases left unmatched: 7. CDR1 and CDR2 from the germline V gene are SGHTA and FQGNSA. DNA for the CDR3: TGTGCCAGCAGCTCCCCGACAGGGACGGCTTTCTTT. It yields the protein CASSSPTGTAFF.

In its sample, this clonotype was seen a few times. The chain has TRBV28 and TRBJ1-2; a weak D match, TRBD1 (5 bases). The CDR3 extends over 16 amino acids. Trimming removed 6 bases at V and 0 bases at J, with 17 bases between. Per germline, CDR1 MDHEN and CDR2 SYDVKM. The CDR3 DNA follows: TGTGCCAGCAGCACAGCCGGGACGGGAGCTAACTATGGCTACACCTTC. Its protein is CASSTAGTGANYGYTF.

The table lists this clonotype with many counts. The chain uses TRBV3-1 and TRBJ2-5; unclear D gene. Deletions cut 4 bases from V and 3 bases from J, with 9 bases between. Germline lookup yields CDR1 LGHDT and CDR2 YNNKEL (reference sequence). This CDR3 spans 13 amino acids. The CDR3 loop reads CASSREPKETQYF. The CDR3 DNA reads as TGTGCCAGCAGCCGCGAACCGAAAGAGACCCAGTACTTC.

The genes are TRBV6-2 or TRBV6-3 and TRBJ1-6; the D is unclear. From germline, CDR1 is MNHEY and CDR2 SVGEGT. CDR3 length: 16 residues. Trimming took off 2 bases at V and 0 bases at J, with 8 bases between the two ends. The CDR3 DNA is TGTGCCAGCAGTTACGGGCGGGGCTCCTATAATTCACCCCTCCACTTT. Its protein is CASSYGRGSYNSPLHF.

This clonotype was recorded a few times. The chain joins TRBV5-1 to TRBJ2-3; 7 bases match TRBD1. V shed 0 bases, J shed 4 bases, and the junction held 8 bases outside the gene matches. There are 16 residues in the CDR3. Germline assignment: CDR1 SGHRS and CDR2 YFSETQ. The CDR3 loop reads CASSLVGTGAADTQYF. In DNA form, the CDR3 reads TGCGCCAGCAGCTTGGTCGGCACAGGGGCGGCAGATACGCAGTATTTT.

The V and J genes are TRBV20-1 and TRBJ2-7; D is uncertain. The CDR3 totals 12 residues. V lost 5 bases and J 1 base, leaving 9 bases between the germline ends. Germline CDR1 DFQATT, CDR2 SNEGSKA (reference sequence). The CDR3 loop is CSAPQVSYEQYF. In DNA form, the CDR3 reads TGCAGTGCTCCTCAGGTATCCTACGAGCAGTACTTC.